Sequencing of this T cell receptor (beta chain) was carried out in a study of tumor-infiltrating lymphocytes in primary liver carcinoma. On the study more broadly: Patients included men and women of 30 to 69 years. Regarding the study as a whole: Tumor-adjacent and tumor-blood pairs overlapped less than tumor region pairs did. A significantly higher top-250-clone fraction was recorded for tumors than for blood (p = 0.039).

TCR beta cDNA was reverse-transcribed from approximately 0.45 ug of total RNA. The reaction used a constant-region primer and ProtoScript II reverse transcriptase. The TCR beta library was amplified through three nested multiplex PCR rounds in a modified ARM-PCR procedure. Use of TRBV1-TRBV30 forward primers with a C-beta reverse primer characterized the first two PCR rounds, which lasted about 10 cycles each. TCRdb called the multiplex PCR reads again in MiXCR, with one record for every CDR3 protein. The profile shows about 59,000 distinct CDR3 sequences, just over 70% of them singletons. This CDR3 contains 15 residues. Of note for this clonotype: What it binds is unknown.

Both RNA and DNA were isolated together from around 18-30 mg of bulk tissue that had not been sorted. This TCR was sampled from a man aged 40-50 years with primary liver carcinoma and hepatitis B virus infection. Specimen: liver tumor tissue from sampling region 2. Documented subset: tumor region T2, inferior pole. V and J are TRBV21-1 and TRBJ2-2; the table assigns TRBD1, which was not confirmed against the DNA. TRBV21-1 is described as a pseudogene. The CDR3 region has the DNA TGTGCCAGCAGACCGGGACAGGGGGGCACCGGGGAGCCATTTTTT. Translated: CASRPGQGGTGEPFF.